These T cell receptor beta chains were read from a single sample in a study of Ad26.COV2.S vaccination and SARS-CoV-2 variants. Some clones are missing from TCRdb's copy, which holds only in-frame ones; the method was immunoSEQ multiplex PCR. The table has approximately 400,000 clones, around 84% seen once. The sample in question was peripheral blood, obtained in a trial of Ad26.COV2.S vaccine versus placebo. The receptors were gathered from a person between 18 and 65 years old who received the Ad26.COV2.S COVID-19 vaccine or a placebo. The CDR3 runs from the conserved cysteine through the conserved F or W. The order of the fields is V gene, D gene, J gene, clone size, CDR3 protein, CDR3 DNA. D genes are given only for firm matches. Only part of the rows carry a size: once, few, many, or a class if the clone is expanded.

v_gene: TRBV7-7
d_gene: TRBD1
j_gene: TRBJ2-4
abundance: .
CDR3aa: CASSPPTGLAKNIQYF
CDR3nt: TGTGCCAGCAGCCCCCCGACAGGGCTAGCCAAAAACATTCAGTACTTC

v_gene: TRBV10-3
d_gene: .
j_gene: TRBJ2-3
abundance: .
CDR3aa: CAISVGGTDTQYF
CDR3nt: TGTGCCATCAGTGTTGGGGGCACAGATACGCAGTATTTT

v_gene: TRBV29-1
d_gene: .
j_gene: TRBJ2-7
abundance: .
CDR3aa: CSVDEGYEQYF
CDR3nt: TGCAGCGTTGACGAGGGATACGAGCAGTACTTC

v_gene: TRBV3-1/TRBV3-2
d_gene: TRBD1
j_gene: TRBJ1-4
abundance: .
CDR3aa: CASSRWDRAAEKLFF
CDR3nt: TGTGCCAGCAGCCGCTGGGACAGGGCGGCTGAAAAACTGTTTTTT

v_gene: TRBV11-2
d_gene: TRBD2
j_gene: TRBJ2-1
abundance: .
CDR3aa: CASSFTLAGANEQFF
CDR3nt: TGTGCCAGCAGCTTCACCCTAGCGGGGGCCAATGAGCAGTTCTTC

v_gene: TRBV27
d_gene: TRBD1
j_gene: TRBJ2-2
abundance: .
CDR3aa: CASSSRDRNAPGELFF
CDR3nt: TGTGCCAGCAGTTCCCGGGACAGGAATGCCCCCGGGGAGCTGTTTTTT

v_gene: TRBV7-8
d_gene: TRBD1
j_gene: TRBJ1-5
abundance: .
CDR3aa: CASSLRNTRQGNSNQPQHF
CDR3nt: TGTGCCAGCAGCCTTCGAAATACTCGACAGGGGAATAGCAATCAGCCCCAGCATTTT

v_gene: TRBV7-6
d_gene: .
j_gene: TRBJ1-4
abundance: .
CDR3aa: CASSLFLDPEKLFF
CDR3nt: TGTGCCAGCAGCTTATTCCTTGACCCTGAAAAACTGTTTTTT

v_gene: TRBV27
d_gene: .
j_gene: TRBJ1-1
abundance: .
CDR3aa: CASSIQQGNTEAFF
CDR3nt: TGTGCCAGCAGCATCCAACAGGGGAACACTGAAGCTTTCTTT

v_gene: TRBV6-6
d_gene: TRBD1
j_gene: TRBJ1-1
abundance: .
CDR3aa: CASSHNSGGTEAFF
CDR3nt: TGTGCCAGCAGTCACAACTCAGGGGGCACTGAAGCTTTCTTT

v_gene: TRBV3-1/TRBV3-2
d_gene: .
j_gene: TRBJ2-1
abundance: .
CDR3aa: CASSQQGLPSTFF
CDR3nt: TGTGCCAGCAGCCAGCAAGGACTCCCTTCTACGTTCTTC

v_gene: TRBV4-3
d_gene: .
j_gene: TRBJ1-5
abundance: .
CDR3aa: CASSQDSGYSYQPQHF
CDR3nt: TGCGCCAGCAGCCAAGATAGTGGGTATAGCTATCAGCCCCAGCATTTT

v_gene: TRBV3-1/TRBV3-2
d_gene: .
j_gene: TRBJ1-4
abundance: .
CDR3aa: CASSRVVRSSEKLFF
CDR3nt: TGTGCCAGCAGCCGGGTGGTTCGTTCAAGCGAAAAACTGTTTTTT

v_gene: TRBV3-1/TRBV3-2
d_gene: TRBD2
j_gene: TRBJ2-1
abundance: once
CDR3aa: CASRTSGGAAEQFF
CDR3nt: TGTGCCAGTCGGACTAGCGGGGGGGCGGCTGAGCAGTTCTTC

v_gene: TRBV27
d_gene: .
j_gene: TRBJ2-2
abundance: few
CDR3aa: CASSLYGTGELFF
CDR3nt: TGTGCCAGCAGTTTATACGGGACCGGGGAGCTGTTTTTT

v_gene: TRBV9
d_gene: .
j_gene: TRBJ2-7
abundance: .
CDR3aa: CASSVAGGADEQYF
CDR3nt: TGTGCCAGCAGCGTAGCGGGGGGCGCGGACGAGCAGTACTTC

v_gene: TRBV30
d_gene: TRBD2
j_gene: TRBJ2-3
abundance: .
CDR3aa: CAWSLLQLGLAEFYESTDTQYF
CDR3nt: TGTGCCTGGAGTCTGCTTCAATTGGGACTAGCGGAATTCTACGAAAGCACAGATACGCAGTATTTT

v_gene: TRBV5-1
d_gene: .
j_gene: TRBJ1-4
abundance: .
CDR3aa: CASSWGPGNEKLFF
CDR3nt: TGCGCCAGCAGCTGGGGGCCAGGGAATGAAAAACTGTTTTTT

v_gene: TRBV7-9
d_gene: .
j_gene: TRBJ1-2
abundance: .
CDR3aa: CASSPGVAYGYTF
CDR3nt: TGTGCCAGCAGCCCGGGGGTCGCCTATGGCTACACCTTC

v_gene: TRBV9
d_gene: TRBD1
j_gene: TRBJ1-6
abundance: few
CDR3aa: CASSADRGPVALHF
CDR3nt: TGTGCCAGCAGCGCGGACAGGGGCCCCGTTGCCCTCCACTTT

v_gene: TRBV6-4
d_gene: .
j_gene: TRBJ1-1
abundance: .
CDR3aa: CASSEGANTEAFF
CDR3nt: TGTGCCAGCAGTGAGGGGGCAAACACTGAAGCTTTCTTT

v_gene: TRBV10-3
d_gene: TRBD1
j_gene: TRBJ1-5
abundance: many
CDR3aa: CAMGQYDNQPQHF
CDR3nt: TGTGCCATGGGACAGTATGATAATCAGCCCCAGCATTTT

v_gene: TRBV5-4
d_gene: .
j_gene: TRBJ2-1
abundance: .
CDR3aa: CASSQQNNEQFF
CDR3nt: TGTGCCAGCAGCCAACAAAACAATGAGCAGTTCTTC

v_gene: TRBV7-2
d_gene: .
j_gene: TRBJ1-3
abundance: .
CDR3aa: CASSLVLFQADSGNTIYF
CDR3nt: TGTGCCAGCAGCTTAGTCCTTTTTCAGGCAGACTCTGGAAACACCATATATTTT

v_gene: TRBV19
d_gene: TRBD1
j_gene: TRBJ2-2
abundance: once
CDR3aa: CASSFPSGTGLLRELFF
CDR3nt: TGTGCCAGTAGTTTTCCATCGGGGACAGGGCTTCTAAGGGAGCTGTTTTTT

v_gene: TRBV9
d_gene: TRBD2
j_gene: TRBJ2-1
abundance: .
CDR3aa: CASGRGGPYNEQFF
CDR3nt: TGTGCCAGCGGCCGGGGGGGTCCTTACAATGAGCAGTTCTTC

v_gene: TRBV10-1
d_gene: .
j_gene: TRBJ1-6
abundance: .
CDR3aa: CASSAGHTNSPLHF
CDR3nt: TGCGCCAGCAGTGCGGGACACACGAATTCACCCCTCCACTTT

v_gene: TRBV27
d_gene: .
j_gene: TRBJ2-5
abundance: .
CDR3aa: CASSDDRMKETQYF
CDR3nt: TGTGCCAGCAGTGATGACAGGATGAAAGAGACCCAGTACTTC

v_gene: TRBV7-7
d_gene: .
j_gene: TRBJ1-6
abundance: .
CDR3aa: CASSSLSPSYNSPLHF
CDR3nt: TGTGCCAGCAGCTCCCTATCTCCCTCCTATAATTCACCCCTCCACTTT

v_gene: TRBV7-2
d_gene: .
j_gene: TRBJ2-1
abundance: .
CDR3aa: CASTSGSRGRYNEQFF
CDR3nt: TGTGCCAGCACCTCCGGTTCGCGGGGCCGCTACAATGAGCAGTTCTTC

v_gene: TRBV3-1/TRBV3-2
d_gene: TRBD1
j_gene: TRBJ1-2
abundance: .
CDR3aa: CASSQGVTGGGYGYTF
CDR3nt: TGTGCCAGCAGCCAAGGCGTGACAGGGGGAGGGTATGGCTACACCTTC

v_gene: TRBV7-9
d_gene: .
j_gene: TRBJ2-2
abundance: few
CDR3aa: CASSLDSRGTGELFF
CDR3nt: TGTGCCAGCAGCTTAGATTCCAGGGGCACCGGGGAGCTGTTTTTT

v_gene: TRBV29-1
d_gene: TRBD2
j_gene: TRBJ2-1
abundance: .
CDR3aa: CSGLGPPGLAGVRSYNEQFF
CDR3nt: TGCAGCGGCCTCGGGCCTCCGGGACTAGCGGGAGTGAGGTCCTACAATGAGCAGTTCTTC

v_gene: TRBV5-4
d_gene: .
j_gene: TRBJ2-1
abundance: once
CDR3aa: CASTSGRSNEQFF
CDR3nt: TGTGCCAGCACCTCTGGACGATCCAATGAGCAGTTCTTC

v_gene: TRBV6-2/TRBV6-3
d_gene: TRBD1
j_gene: TRBJ2-2
abundance: .
CDR3aa: CASSYTTGPGELFF
CDR3nt: TGTGCCAGCAGTTACACGACAGGGCCCGGGGAGCTGTTTTTT

v_gene: TRBV19
d_gene: .
j_gene: TRBJ1-3
abundance: .
CDR3aa: CASSIGPGTSGNTIYF
CDR3nt: TGTGCCAGTAGTATAGGTCCCGGGACAAGTGGAAACACCATATATTTT

v_gene: TRBV4-1
d_gene: .
j_gene: TRBJ2-3
abundance: .
CDR3aa: CASSQASGSTDTQYF
CDR3nt: TGCGCCAGCAGCCAAGCGTCCGGAAGCACAGATACGCAGTATTTT

v_gene: TRBV4-1
d_gene: .
j_gene: TRBJ2-1
abundance: .
CDR3aa: CASSQGNEQFF
CDR3nt: TGCGCCAGCAGCCAAGGCAATGAGCAGTTCTTC

v_gene: TRBV7-9
d_gene: .
j_gene: TRBJ2-5
abundance: .
CDR3aa: CASSLRLWVGSVQETQYF
CDR3nt: TGTGCCAGCAGCTTAAGGCTCTGGGTGGGGAGCGTCCAAGAGACCCAGTACTTC

v_gene: TRBV29-1
d_gene: TRBD1
j_gene: TRBJ1-1
abundance: once
CDR3aa: CSADRGLTEAFF
CDR3nt: TGCAGCGCGGACAGGGGGCTTACTGAAGCTTTCTTT

v_gene: TRBV3-1/TRBV3-2
d_gene: TRBD1
j_gene: TRBJ2-6
abundance: .
CDR3aa: CASSPATGVPSGANVLTF
CDR3nt: TGTGCCAGCAGCCCTGCGACAGGGGTCCCTTCTGGGGCCAACGTCCTGACTTTC

v_gene: TRBV5-5
d_gene: .
j_gene: TRBJ2-5
abundance: .
CDR3aa: CASNPPRGREKQETQYF
CDR3nt: TGTGCCAGCAACCCCCCCCGGGGCAGGGAGAAACAAGAGACCCAGTACTTC

v_gene: TRBV5-1
d_gene: .
j_gene: TRBJ1-1
abundance: once
CDR3aa: CASSLGDPMNTEAFF
CDR3nt: TGCGCCAGCAGCTTGGGGGACCCCATGAACACTGAAGCTTTCTTT

v_gene: TRBV19
d_gene: .
j_gene: TRBJ1-3
abundance: .
CDR3aa: CASSILRSKGNTIYF
CDR3nt: TGTGCCAGTAGTATTCTCCGATCGAAGGGAAACACCATATATTTT